The clone carrying this T cell receptor beta chain showed up just a few times. No antigen is known for it. This CDR3 is also generated by other DNA sequences in the sample. This sample is part of a study of shared clonotypes between healthy human individuals. Study-wide results and limits: Only blood was sampled; tissue repertoires likely differ. Limited genetic and exposure-history diversity came from having few donors.

Original data processing: ImmunoSEQ junction-only sequences lacked quality scores, so their filtering differed. Produced via immunoSEQ multiplex PCR; TCRdb's table is partial and in-frame only. That table is the source of V, J and clone size, and D and trimming were worked out from the DNA. The sample consists of a few hundred thousand clones, more than 70% of them appearing once. This CDR3 spans 16 amino acids. Germline assignment: CDR1 SNHLY and CDR2 FYNNEI. J lost 2 bases, V lost 6 bases, and 8 bases had no gene match. The sample comprised PBMCs. The J gene is TRBJ2-3, the V gene TRBV2; 10 bases are shared with TRBD2. The receptor was derived from a middle-aged woman in good health. Some clones in this sample may be carry-over from other donors' samples. The CDR3 sequence is CASRATSGLVTDTQYF. The CDR3 region has the DNA TGTGCCAGCAGAGCGACTAGCGGGCTAGTCACAGATACGCAGTATTTT.